This T cell receptor beta chain was recovered during a study of blood T cell repertoires in COVID-19. Original data processing: Reference gene primer amplification gave nucleated cell count estimates. Clones were sequenced by immunoSEQ multiplex PCR, and TCRdb holds only the in-frame ones, with some missing. Clone size and the V and J calls come from that table; the DNA yielded D and trimming. The sample includes about 140,000 clones, 76% seen only once; the top ten take around 4.4%. Germline V gives CDR1 MDHEN, CDR2 SYDVKM. The trim removed 5 bases at V and 7 bases at J, leaving 3 bases unmatched. This CDR3 has 13 residues. This clone showed up just once.

Sequences were obtained from peripheral blood. This sequence was found in a man aged 55 to 70 with acute or convalescent COVID-19. J is TRBJ2-1 and V is TRBV28; TRBD1 aligns across 9 bases. CDR3 in DNA: TGTGCCAGCAGTAGACAGGGGGGAAATGAGCAGTTCTTC. This codes for CASSRQGGNEQFF.